This TCR beta chain was captured by sequencing in a study of prognosis after radiotherapy for stage I lung cancer. Study details: Deemed medically inoperable were all patients with non-small cell lung cancer.

Collection of peripheral blood, in a volume of around 6 milliliters, was performed at each of two time points. Germline V gives CDR1 DFQATT, CDR2 SNEGSKA (reference sequence). The CDR3 loop spans 14 amino acids. V lost 6 bases to trimming and J lost 3 bases, with 15 bases between them. Genomic DNA yielded TCR beta CDR3, amplified by two-round multiplex PCR. Gene-specific TRBV and TRBJ primers were used in PCR round one. TCRdb redid the calling of the multiplex PCR reads with MiXCR, one entry per CDR3 protein. Of over 45,000 distinct CDR3 sequences in the sample, 26% were seen once. This clonotype showed up many times.

This chain connects TRBV20-1 to TRBJ1-5, with D perhaps matching TRBD1 (6 bases). The source material was PBMCs, sampled before or after stereotactic body radiation therapy (not recorded which). The clonotype originates from a donor over 45 with non-small cell lung cancer. DNA for the CDR3: TGCAGTGCAGGGGGGCAGACCTTCAATCAGCCCCAGCATTTT. It is translated as CSAGGQTFNQPQHF.